This T cell receptor beta chain was captured by sequencing in a study of cytomegalovirus exposure and HLA in healthy donors. Study in general: Genotyping showed less than 85% of roughly 400 donors falling in the Caucasian-associated ancestry cluster. Points from the study as a whole: An Asian-associated ancestry cluster reportedly showed fewer N-insertions than the roughly 700-donor mean in a later analysis. The authors assumed roughly uniform sequencing depth across donors for presence/absence analyses.

As for this clone: Its antigen remains unknown.

In the PCR, 60 Vbeta and 13 Jbeta primers were used. Clones were sequenced by immunoSEQ multiplex PCR, and TCRdb holds only the in-frame ones, with some missing. The table lists about 200,000 clones, approximately 85% of them singletons. Trimming cost V 5 bases and J 6 bases, with 25 bases left between them. The CDR3 length is 17 residues. Germline assignment: CDR1 SGHVS and CDR2 FNYEAQ. Sequenced: PBMCs. The receptor comes from a woman aged 35 to 49 in good health and CMV-seronegative. V and J are TRBV7-6 and TRBJ1-2; maybe TRBD1 (5 bases). The CDR3 bases are TGTGCCAGCAGCCCCCGCTTCCGGGGGGTAGAGAAAAATGGCTACACCTTC. The encoded protein is CASSPRFRGVEKNGYTF.